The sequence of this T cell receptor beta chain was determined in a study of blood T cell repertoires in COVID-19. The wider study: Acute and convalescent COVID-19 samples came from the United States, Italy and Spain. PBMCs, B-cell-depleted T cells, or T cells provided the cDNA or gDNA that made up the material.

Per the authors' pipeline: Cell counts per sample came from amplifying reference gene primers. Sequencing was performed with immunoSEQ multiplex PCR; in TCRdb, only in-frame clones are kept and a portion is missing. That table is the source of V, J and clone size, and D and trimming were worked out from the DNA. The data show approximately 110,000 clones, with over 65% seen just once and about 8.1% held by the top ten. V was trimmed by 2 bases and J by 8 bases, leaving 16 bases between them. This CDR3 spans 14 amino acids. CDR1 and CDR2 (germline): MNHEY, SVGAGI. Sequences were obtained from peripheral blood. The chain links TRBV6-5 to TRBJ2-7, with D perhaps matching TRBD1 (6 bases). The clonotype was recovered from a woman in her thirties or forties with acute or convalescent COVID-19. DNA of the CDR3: TGTGCCAGCAGTTACCAGTCAACAGGGATCCAGCAGTACTTC. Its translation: CASSYQSTGIQQYF.